This TCR beta chain is from a study of blood T cells in healthy people across ages. Study-level findings and limits: Older individuals had lower TCR beta diversity per million T cells (the decline was roughly linear). Both naive CD4+ cell counts and diversity were greater in long-lived donors than in aged donors.

Each donor's blood draw was roughly 10 milliliters of peripheral blood. Every sample had a minimum of 7 million PBMCs isolated. Sample-barcoded 5' priming and a J-beta primer mix drove a second PCR of about 6 to 11 cycles. TCRdb itself ran the 5' RACE reads through MiXCR, one entry per CDR3 protein. The sample includes about 680,000 distinct CDR3 sequences, around 45% of them seen just once. Trimming cost V 0 bases and J 1 base; bases outside gene matches: 20. In germline, CDR1 is ENHRY, CDR2 SYGVKD. The length of the CDR3 is 21 residues. Worth noting for this clonotype: Its target is unknown.

This TCR came from a woman aged 60 to 75 in good health. This chain connects TRBV10-3 to TRBJ2-7; 8 bases match TRBD2. The sequenced material came from blood. In DNA, the CDR3 is TGTGCCATCAGTGAGTCAGGGGGGAGTAGCGGGAAAAATAAAGTATCCTACGAGCAGTACTTC. Translated: CAISESGGSSGKNKVSYEQYF.